This TCR beta chain was captured by sequencing in a study of blood T cell repertoires in COVID-19. On the study more broadly: The origin of the acute and convalescent COVID-19 samples was the United States, Italy and Spain. T cells, B-cell-depleted T cells, or PBMCs supplied cDNA or gDNA.

This CDR3 spans 16 amino acids. In germline, CDR1 is SQVTM, CDR2 ANQGSEA. V was pared by 6 bases and J by 2 bases, with 5 bases of the junction left unmatched. Per the authors' pipeline: Amplification with reference gene primers provided the estimates of nucleated cell counts. Method: immunoSEQ multiplex PCR; TCRdb's copy keeps in-frame clones and lacks some. V, J and clone size derive from that table, while D and trimming were established from the DNA sequence. The sample yields tens of thousands of clones, about 88% seen once. This chain uses TRBV29-1 with TRBJ2-2, with 14 bases lining up with TRBD2. Sequenced material: peripheral blood. The receptor comes from an older man with acute or convalescent COVID-19. Written as DNA, the CDR3 is TGCAGCGTGCGGACTAGCGGGGGGCTAAACACCGGGGAGCTGTTTTTT. It yields the protein CSVRTSGGLNTGELFF.